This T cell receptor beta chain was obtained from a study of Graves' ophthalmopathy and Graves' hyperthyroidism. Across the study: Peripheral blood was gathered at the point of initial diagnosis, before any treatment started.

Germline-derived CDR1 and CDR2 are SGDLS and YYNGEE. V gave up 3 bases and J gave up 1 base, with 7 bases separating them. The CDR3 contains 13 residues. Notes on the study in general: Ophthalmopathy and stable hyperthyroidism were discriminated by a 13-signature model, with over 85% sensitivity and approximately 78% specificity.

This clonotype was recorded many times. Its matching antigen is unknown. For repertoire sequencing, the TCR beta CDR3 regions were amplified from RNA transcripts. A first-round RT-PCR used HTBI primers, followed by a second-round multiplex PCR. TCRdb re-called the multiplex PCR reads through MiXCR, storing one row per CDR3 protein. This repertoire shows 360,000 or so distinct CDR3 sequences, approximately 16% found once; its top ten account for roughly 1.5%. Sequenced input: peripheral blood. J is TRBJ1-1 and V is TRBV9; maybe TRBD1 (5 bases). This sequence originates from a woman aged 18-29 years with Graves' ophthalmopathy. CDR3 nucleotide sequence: TGTGCCAGCAGCGAGGGACGGAACACTGAAGCTTTCTTT. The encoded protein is CASSEGRNTEAFF.